This TCR beta chain was recovered during a study of blood T cell repertoires in COVID-19. Study in general: PBMCs, B-cell-depleted T cells, or T cells provided the cDNA or gDNA that made up the material.

The assay was immunoSEQ multiplex PCR, and TCRdb's table has in-frame clones only and misses some. The sample lists about 98,000 clones, nearly 90% occurring once. The CDR3 is 13 residues long. V was clipped by 9 bases and J by 3 bases, with 15 bases between them. From germline, CDR1 is SGHDT and CDR2 YYEEEE. The sequenced sample was peripheral blood. This sequence originates from a man between 65 and 85 years old with acute or convalescent COVID-19. This chain joins TRBV5-6 and TRBJ1-1; D might be TRBD1 (5 bases). CDR3: CANQRPRDTEAFF. Here the CDR3 DNA reads TGTGCCAACCAGAGACCCAGGGACACTGAAGCTTTCTTT.